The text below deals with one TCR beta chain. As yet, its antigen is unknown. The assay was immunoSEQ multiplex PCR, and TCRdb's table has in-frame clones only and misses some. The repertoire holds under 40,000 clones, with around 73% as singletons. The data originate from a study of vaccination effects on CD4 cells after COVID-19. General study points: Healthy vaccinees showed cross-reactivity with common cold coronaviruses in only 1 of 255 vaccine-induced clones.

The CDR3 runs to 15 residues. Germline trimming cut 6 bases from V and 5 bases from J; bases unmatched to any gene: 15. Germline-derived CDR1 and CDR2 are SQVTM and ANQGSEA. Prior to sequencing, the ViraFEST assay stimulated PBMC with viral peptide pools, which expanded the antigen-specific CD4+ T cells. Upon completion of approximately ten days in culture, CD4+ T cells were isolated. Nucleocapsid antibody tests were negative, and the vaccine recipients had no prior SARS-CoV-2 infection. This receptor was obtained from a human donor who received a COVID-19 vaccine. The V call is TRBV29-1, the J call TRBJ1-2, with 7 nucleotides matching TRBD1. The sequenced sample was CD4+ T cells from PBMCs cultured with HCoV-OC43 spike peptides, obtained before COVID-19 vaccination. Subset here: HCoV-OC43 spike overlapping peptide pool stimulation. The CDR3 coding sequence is TGCAGCGTAACGACAGGGCTGTTAGGGTTGTATGGCTACACCTTC. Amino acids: CSVTTGLLGLYGYTF.